The clone carrying this T cell receptor beta chain was found a few times. Generated by immunoSEQ multiplex PCR, the TCRdb table keeps only in-frame clones and is missing some. The sample has about 120,000 clones; 90% to 95% are singletons. These data originate in a study of T cell changes during pregnancy in multiple sclerosis. V gave up 6 bases and J gave up 1 base, with 10 bases separating them. CDR1 and CDR2 from the germline V gene are MNHEY and SVGAGI. The CDR3 contains 14 residues. This receptor was taken from a female donor with multiple sclerosis, enrolled in a pregnancy study. The sample in question was peripheral blood, obtained before pregnancy. This chain joins TRBV6-5 and TRBJ2-1; TRBD2 is a possible D gene (5 bases). The CDR3 coding sequence is TGTGCCAGCAGGGTAGCGTCTTCCTACAATGAGCAGTTCTTC. It translates to CASRVASSYNEQFF.